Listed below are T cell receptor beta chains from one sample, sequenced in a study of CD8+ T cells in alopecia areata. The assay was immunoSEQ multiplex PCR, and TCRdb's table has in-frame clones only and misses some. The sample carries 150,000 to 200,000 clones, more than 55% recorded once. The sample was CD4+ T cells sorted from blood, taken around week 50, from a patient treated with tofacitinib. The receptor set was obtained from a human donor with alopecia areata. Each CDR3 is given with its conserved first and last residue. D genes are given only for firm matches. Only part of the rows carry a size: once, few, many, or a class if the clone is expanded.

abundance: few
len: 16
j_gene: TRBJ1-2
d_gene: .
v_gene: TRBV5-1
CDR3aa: CASSLSPGARVYGYTF
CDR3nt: TGCGCCAGCAGCTTGAGCCCTGGGGCTCGAGTCTATGGCTACACCTTC

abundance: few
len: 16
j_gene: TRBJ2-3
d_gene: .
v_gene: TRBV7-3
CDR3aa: CASSLGTGRSGDTQYF
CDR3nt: TGTGCCAGCAGCTTAGGAACGGGGAGATCCGGGGATACGCAGTATTTT

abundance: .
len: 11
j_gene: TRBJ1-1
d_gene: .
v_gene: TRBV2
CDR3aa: CASREQREAFF
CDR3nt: TGTGCCAGCAGGGAGCAGCGTGAAGCTTTCTTT

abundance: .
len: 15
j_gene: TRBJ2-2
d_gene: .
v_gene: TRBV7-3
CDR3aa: CASSSQGVGTGELFF
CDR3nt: TGTGCCAGCAGTTCACAGGGAGTTGGGACCGGGGAGCTGTTTTTT

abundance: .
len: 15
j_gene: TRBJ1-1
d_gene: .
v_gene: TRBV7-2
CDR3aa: CASILGGAQSTEAFF
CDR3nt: TGTGCCAGCATTCTGGGGGGGGCGCAGAGCACTGAAGCTTTCTTT

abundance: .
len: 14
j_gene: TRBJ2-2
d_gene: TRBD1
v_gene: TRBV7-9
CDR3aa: CASSLEGASGELFF
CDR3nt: TGTGCCAGCAGCTTAGAGGGGGCGTCCGGGGAGCTGTTTTTT

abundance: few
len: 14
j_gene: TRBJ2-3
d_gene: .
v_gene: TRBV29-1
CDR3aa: CSVETGRDTGTQYF
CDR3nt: TGCAGCGTTGAGACGGGGCGCGACACGGGTACGCAGTATTTT

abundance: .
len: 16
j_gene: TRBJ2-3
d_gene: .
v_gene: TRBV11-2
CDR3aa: CASSLPLGGRSHTQYF
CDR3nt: TGTGCCAGCAGCCTCCCGTTAGGGGGGCGGTCCCATACGCAGTATTTT

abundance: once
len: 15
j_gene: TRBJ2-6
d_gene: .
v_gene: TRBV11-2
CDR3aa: CASSAQRSGANVLTF
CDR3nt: TGTGCCAGCAGCGCTCAAAGATCTGGGGCCAACGTCCTGACTTTC

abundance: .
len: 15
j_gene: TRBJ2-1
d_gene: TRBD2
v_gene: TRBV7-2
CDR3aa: CASSLSGSSYNEQFF
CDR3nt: TGTGCCAGCAGCCTGAGCGGGAGCTCCTACAATGAGCAGTTCTTC

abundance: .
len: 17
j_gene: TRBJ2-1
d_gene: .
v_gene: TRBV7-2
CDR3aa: CASSSHVLAGFDNEQFF
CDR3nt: TGTGCCAGCAGCTCGCACGTTCTGGCGGGGTTTGACAATGAGCAGTTCTTC

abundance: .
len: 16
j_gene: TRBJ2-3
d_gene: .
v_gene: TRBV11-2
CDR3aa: CASSLRLDPATDTQYF
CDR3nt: TGTGCCAGCAGCTTGAGGCTAGACCCAGCCACAGATACGCAGTATTTT

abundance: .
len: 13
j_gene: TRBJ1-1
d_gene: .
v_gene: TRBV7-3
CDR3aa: CASSGHPNTEAFF
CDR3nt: TGTGCCAGCAGCGGGCACCCGAACACTGAAGCTTTCTTT

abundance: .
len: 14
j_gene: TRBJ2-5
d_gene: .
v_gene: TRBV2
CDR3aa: CASRRDQGMETQYF
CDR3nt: TGTGCCAGCCGAAGGGATCAGGGGATGGAGACCCAGTACTTC

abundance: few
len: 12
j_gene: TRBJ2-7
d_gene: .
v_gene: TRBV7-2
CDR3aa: CASSLTRREQYF
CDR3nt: TGTGCCAGCAGTTTGACGCGGAGGGAGCAGTACTTC

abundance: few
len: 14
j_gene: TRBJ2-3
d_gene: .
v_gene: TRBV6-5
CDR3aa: CASSWGRGEDTQYF
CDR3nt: TGTGCCAGCAGCTGGGGACGCGGTGAAGATACGCAGTATTTT

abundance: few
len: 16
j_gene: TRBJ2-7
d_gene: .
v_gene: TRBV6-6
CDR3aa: CASSYLVGGPSREQYF
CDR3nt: TGTGCCAGCAGTTACTTGGTGGGGGGGCCTTCTCGCGAGCAGTACTTC

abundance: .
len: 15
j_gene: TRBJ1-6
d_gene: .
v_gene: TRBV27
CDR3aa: CASSPPVNHNSPLHF
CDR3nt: TGTGCCAGCAGTCCCCCCGTGAATCATAATTCACCCCTCCACTTT

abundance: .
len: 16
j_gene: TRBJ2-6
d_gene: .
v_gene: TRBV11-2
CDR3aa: CASSLVVGPGANVLTF
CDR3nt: TGTGCCAGCAGCTTAGTTGTGGGTCCCGGGGCCAACGTCCTGACTTTC

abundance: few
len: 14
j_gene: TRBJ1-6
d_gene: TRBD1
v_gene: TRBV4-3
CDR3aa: CASSRGQVNSPLHF
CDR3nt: TGCGCCAGCAGCCGCGGACAGGTCAATTCACCCCTCCACTTT

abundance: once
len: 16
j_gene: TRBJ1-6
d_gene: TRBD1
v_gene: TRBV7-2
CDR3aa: CASSPSLQGADSPLHF
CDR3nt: TGTGCCAGCAGCCCTAGCCTGCAGGGGGCTGATTCACCCCTCCACTTT

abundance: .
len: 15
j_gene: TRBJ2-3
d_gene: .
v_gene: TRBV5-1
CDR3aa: CASSLFDPEADTQYF
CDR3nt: TGCGCCAGCAGCTTGTTCGACCCGGAGGCAGATACGCAGTATTTT

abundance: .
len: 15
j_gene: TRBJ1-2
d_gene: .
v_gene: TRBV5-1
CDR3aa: CASSLSTGAKGGYTF
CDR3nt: TGCGCCAGCAGCCTCTCGACAGGCGCTAAGGGTGGCTACACCTTC

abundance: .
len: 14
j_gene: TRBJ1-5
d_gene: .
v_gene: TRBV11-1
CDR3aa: CASSPGGRDQPQHF
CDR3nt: TGTGCCAGCAGCCCCGGGGGCAGGGATCAGCCCCAGCATTTT

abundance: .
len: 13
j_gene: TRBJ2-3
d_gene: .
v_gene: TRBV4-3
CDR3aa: CASSQRGTDTQYF
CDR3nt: TGCGCCAGCAGCCAGAGGGGGACAGATACGCAGTATTTT

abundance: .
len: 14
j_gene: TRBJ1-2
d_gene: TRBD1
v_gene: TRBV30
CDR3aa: CAWGTGGRGYGYTF
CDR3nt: TGTGCCTGGGGGACAGGGGGAAGAGGCTATGGCTACACCTTC

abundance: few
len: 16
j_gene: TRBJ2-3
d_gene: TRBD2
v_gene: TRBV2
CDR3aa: CASSNVASGGVDTQYF
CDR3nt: TGTGCCAGCAGCAATGTGGCTAGCGGGGGGGTAGATACGCAGTATTTT

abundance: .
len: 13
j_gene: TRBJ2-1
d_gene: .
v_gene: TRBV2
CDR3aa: CASSEGLPNEQFF
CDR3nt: TGTGCCAGCAGTGAGGGGCTCCCCAATGAGCAGTTCTTC

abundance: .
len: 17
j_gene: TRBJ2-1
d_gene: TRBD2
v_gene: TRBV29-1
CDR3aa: CSVAPLAGGPSASEQFF
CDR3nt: TGCAGCGTTGCCCCACTAGCGGGGGGGCCTAGTGCTAGTGAGCAGTTCTTC

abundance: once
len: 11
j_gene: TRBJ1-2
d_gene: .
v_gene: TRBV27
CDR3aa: CASSSGPKPIF
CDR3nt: TGTGCCAGCAGTTCTGGCCCCAAGCCCATTTTC

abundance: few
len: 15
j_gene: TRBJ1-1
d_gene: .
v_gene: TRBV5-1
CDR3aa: CASREPQVMNTEAFF
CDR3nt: TGCGCCAGCCGGGAACCACAGGTCATGAACACTGAAGCTTTCTTT

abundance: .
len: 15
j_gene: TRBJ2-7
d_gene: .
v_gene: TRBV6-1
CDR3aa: CASSLQTGSSYEQYF
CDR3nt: TGTGCCAGTAGCCTACAGACGGGTAGCTCCTACGAGCAGTACTTC

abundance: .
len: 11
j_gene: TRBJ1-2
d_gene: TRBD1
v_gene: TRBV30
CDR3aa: CAWGDRASYTF
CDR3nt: TGTGCCTGGGGAGACAGGGCATCCTACACCTTC

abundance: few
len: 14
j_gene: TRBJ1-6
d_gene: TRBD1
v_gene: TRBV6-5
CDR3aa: CASSYGTGDSPLHF
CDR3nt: TGTGCCAGCAGTTACGGGACAGGGGATTCACCCCTCCACTTT

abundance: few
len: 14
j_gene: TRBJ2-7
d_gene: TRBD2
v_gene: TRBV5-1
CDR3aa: CASSPGTSGDEQYF
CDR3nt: TGCGCCAGCAGTCCCGGGACTAGCGGGGACGAGCAGTACTTC

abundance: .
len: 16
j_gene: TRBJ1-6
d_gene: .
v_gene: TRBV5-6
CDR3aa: CASSSLQGQNNSPLHF
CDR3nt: TGTGCCAGCAGCTCTTTACAGGGCCAGAATAATTCACCCCTCCACTTT